Below are 26 T cell receptor beta chains sequenced from a single sample in a study of cytomegalovirus exposure and HLA in healthy donors. PCR used 60 Vbeta primers and 13 Jbeta primers. Assay used: immunoSEQ multiplex PCR; TCRdb lists only in-frame clones, some missing. The sample shows more than 120,000 clones, roughly 80% of them seen only once. Sequencing input: PBMCs. These receptors came from a woman younger than 45 in good health and CMV-seronegative.

The chain employs TRBV2 and TRBJ1-3, with TRBD1 as a possible D gene (6 bases). The V end was cut by 3 bases, the J end by 0 bases, with 12 bases between. Looked up from germline, CDR1 is SNHLY and CDR2 is FYNNEI. This CDR3 contains 16 residues. CDR3 sequence (DNA): TGTGCCAGCAGTGAGGGCGGACAGCTCTCTGGAAACACCATATATTTT. Protein: CASSEGGQLSGNTIYF.

This chain connects TRBV5-4 to TRBJ2-7; 8 bases map to TRBD1. Germline CDR1 SGHNT, CDR2 YYREEE (reference sequence). The CDR3 length is 17 residues. V dropped 2 bases and J dropped 5; count of bases not matched to a gene: 15. The CDR3 DNA reads TGTGCCAGCAGCTTAACCGGGACAGGACCCATCTACCACGAGCAGTACTTC. It yields the protein CASSLTGTGPIYHEQYF.

This clone was detected once. The chain links TRBV5-1 to TRBJ1-1; no definite D call. Germline lookup yields CDR1 SGHRS and CDR2 YFSETQ. Trimming took off 0 bases at V and 5 bases at J, with 11 bases between the two ends. The CDR3 runs to 14 residues. The CDR3 sequence: CASSLAGYSTEAFF. CDR3 DNA: TGCGCCAGCAGCTTGGCCGGGTATAGTACTGAAGCTTTCTTT. Supplemented by reference TRBV5-1 and TRBJ1-1, the full variable domain reads KAGVTQTPRYLIKTRGQQVTLSCSPISGHRSVSWYQQTPGQGLQFLFEYFSETQRNKGNFPGRFSGRQFSNSRSEMNVSTLELGDSALYLCASSLAGYSTEAFFGQGTRLTVV.

The chain has TRBV5-1 and TRBJ2-5, with D maybe TRBD2 (7 bases). CDR1 and CDR2 (germline): SGHRS, YFSETQ. The CDR3 consists of 13 residues. Trimming left V 7 bases short and J 4 bases short, with 14 bases between. CDR3 nucleotides: TGCGCCAGCGGGCAGGGGAGGGGAGAGACCCAGTACTTC. Translation gives CASGQGRGETQYF.

The chain carries TRBV7-6 and TRBJ2-7, with 9 bases identical to TRBD2. J lost 4 bases, V lost 1 base, and 14 bases had no gene match. Germline V gene lookup returns CDR1 SGHVS and CDR2 FNYEAQ. The CDR3 consists of 18 residues. The CDR3 protein is CASSLVLAGGFQGYEQYF. The CDR3 nucleotides are TGTGCCAGCAGCTTAGTACTAGCGGGCGGTTTCCAGGGTTACGAGCAGTACTTC.

The chain has TRBV27 and TRBJ1-3, with a tentative D call TRBD1 (6 bases). The CDR3 is 16 amino acids. The V end lost 10 bases, the J end lost 3 bases, and 22 bases lay between the germline ends. The V gene's germline CDR1 is MNHEY and CDR2 SMNVEV (reference sequence). CDR3 sequence: CATHTPPGQFGNTIYF. For the CDR3, the DNA is TGTGCCACCCACACTCCCCCCGGACAGTTTGGAAACACCATATATTTT.

V gene TRBV19 combines with J gene TRBJ1-3, with D hard to call. This CDR3 is 15 amino acids long. V was trimmed by 4 bases and J by 4 bases, leaving 14 bases between them. CDR1 is LNHDA, CDR2 SQIVND, per germline (reference sequence). CDR3 coding DNA: TGTGCCAGTAGTACCGTAATAGGAGCCGGAAACACCATATATTTT. Its translation: CASSTVIGAGNTIYF.

This sequence joins TRBV5-5 and TRBJ2-7; TRBD1 agrees at 8 bases. V was clipped by 5 bases and J by 2 bases; unmatched bases: 6. The germline gives CDR1 SGHKS, CDR2 YYEKEE (reference sequence). The length of the CDR3 is 14 residues. This CDR3 reads CASSWKQGAYEQYF. CDR3 sequence (DNA): TGTGCCAGCAGTTGGAAACAGGGGGCCTACGAGCAGTACTTC.

This chain uses TRBV19 with TRBJ1-1; 7 bases line up with TRBD1. Germline CDR1 reads LNHDA; CDR2 reads SQIVND (reference sequence). The CDR3 contains 13 residues. The J segment lost 2 bases and the V segment lost 4 bases, leaving 1 base of the junction unmatched. The CDR3 region has the DNA TGTGCCAGTAGTAAGGGGGCCAACACTGAAGCTTTCTTT. The encoded protein is CASSKGANTEAFF.

This clone was found a few times. The chain is built from TRBV6-1 and TRBJ1-5; 11 positions agree with TRBD1. Trimming took 7 bases from V and 7 from J; bases not matched to a gene: 6. CDR3 length: 14 residues. The germline V gene encodes CDR1 MNHNS and CDR2 SASEGT. The CDR3 region is CASTWTGGGQPQHF. The CDR3 nucleotides read TGTGCCAGCACCTGGACAGGGGGCGGGCAGCCCCAGCATTTT.

This clone was picked up one time. At one of its ends the junction is not consistent with the germline gene, which may arise from a read error. V is TRBV7-9 and J is TRBJ2-7, with TRBD1 as a possible D gene (5 bases). This CDR3 region has 16 residues. Germline V CDR1 and CDR2: SEHNR, FQNEAQ (reference sequence). The CDR3 coding sequence is TGTTCCAGCAGCTTAGGCCCCCCCAGGGCCGCTTGGGTGCAGTACTTC. Its translation: CSSSLGPPRAAWVQYF.

The chain joins TRBV2 to TRBJ2-1; tentative D call: TRBD1 (6 bases). This CDR3 comprises 11 residues. The germline gives CDR1 SNHLY, CDR2 FYNNEI. CDR3 region: CASRGLEEQFF. The CDR3 nucleotides read TGTGCTTCCAGGGGCCTTGAAGAGCAGTTCTTC.

The chain employs TRBV5-1 and TRBJ2-7, with 7 positions matching TRBD1. Looked up from germline, CDR1 is SGHRS and CDR2 is YFSETQ. The CDR3 length is 15 residues. V lost 3 bases, J lost 0 bases, and 6 bases stayed unmatched. CDR3 coding DNA: TGCGCCAGCAGCTCTAGACAGGGAAGCTCCTACGAGCAGTACTTC. This codes for CASSSRQGSSYEQYF.

In its sample, this clone was seen a few times. The CDR3 coding sequence is TGTGCCTGGAGACAGCTGAACACTGAAGCTTTCTTT. Protein: CAWRQLNTEAFF. This rearrangement joins TRBV30 to TRBJ1-1; no reliable D call. V was shortened by 3 bases and J by 0 bases, with 5 bases between the two germline ends. Per the germline V gene, CDR1 is GTSNPN and CDR2 is SVGIG (reference sequence). The length of the CDR3 is 12 residues.

The chain combines TRBV10-3 with TRBJ2-1; 11 nucleotides agree with TRBD2. CDR3 length: 13 amino acids. The ends lost 8 bases at V and 5 bases at J; junction bases unmatched: 2. Germline V gene data show CDR1 as ENHRY and CDR2 as SYGVKD. As DNA, the CDR3 is TGTGCCATCGGGACTAGCGGAAACAATGAGCAGTTCTTC. This translates into CAIGTSGNNEQFF.

The genes are TRBV19 and TRBJ1-6, with 10 bases aligning to TRBD1. This CDR3 contains 16 residues. Germline loops: CDR1 LNHDA, CDR2 SQIVND (reference sequence). V gave up 6 bases and J gave up 1 base; unmatched junction bases: 3. The CDR3 loop is CASSRDRGSYNSPLHF. The CDR3 DNA reads TGTGCCAGTAGCCGGGACAGGGGATCCTATAATTCACCCCTCCACTTT.

The chain joins TRBV11-3 to TRBJ2-1, with a tentative D call TRBD1 (6 bases). CDR3 length: 15 residues. Trimming stripped 5 bases from V and 8 bases from J, with 19 bases between. Per the germline V gene, CDR1 is SGHNT and CDR2 is YENEEA. CDR3 region: CASSHSRTGHDEQFF. In nucleotides, the CDR3 is TGTGCCAGCAGCCACAGCAGGACGGGACACGATGAGCAGTTCTTC.

The chain uses TRBV5-8 and TRBJ2-1; tentative D call: TRBD2 (6 bases). The CDR3 has 12 amino acids. Germline-derived CDR1 and CDR2 are SGHTS and YDEGEE. V lost 6 bases and J lost 8, with 12 bases in between. This CDR3 reads CASTPRGYEQFF. Here the CDR3 DNA reads TGTGCCAGCACCCCCCGGGGGTATGAGCAGTTCTTC. Supplemented by reference TRBV5-8 and TRBJ2-1, the full variable domain reads EAGVTQSPTHLIKTRGQQATLRCSPISGHTSVYWYQQALGLGLQFLLWYDEGEERNRGNFPPRFSGRQFPNYSSELNVNALELEDSALYLCASTPRGYEQFFGPGTRLTVL.

This clone was seen once. The chain links TRBV5-4 to TRBJ2-3; possibly TRBD1 for D (5 bases). V was shortened by 4 bases and J by 6 bases, with 9 bases between the two germline ends. Germline CDR1 reads SGHNT; CDR2 reads YYREEE (reference sequence). This CDR3 has 12 residues. Written as DNA, the CDR3 is TGTGCCAGCAGCCAAAACAGGGATACGCAGTATTTT. Translated, it gives CASSQNRDTQYF.

This sequence joins TRBV7-9 and TRBJ1-2; a weak D match, TRBD1 (5 bases). Trimming stripped 6 bases from V and 4 bases from J, with 12 bases between. The CDR3 runs to 13 residues. Germline V gene data show CDR1 as SEHNR and CDR2 as FQNEAQ (reference sequence). CDR3 sequence (DNA): TGTGCCAGCAGAAAAGGCCAGGGCTATGGCTACACCTTC. Its translation: CASRKGQGYGYTF.

This chain connects TRBV28 to TRBJ1-6; D gene uncertain. V lost 1 base, J lost 6 bases, and 7 bases lay in between. The CDR3 contains 14 residues. Germline V gene data show CDR1 as MDHEN and CDR2 as SYDVKM. The CDR3 region has the DNA TGTGCCAGCAGTTTATTTCGACTTAATTCACCCCTCCACTTT. This encodes CASSLFRLNSPLHF. Full variable domain (missing parts from reference TRBV28 and TRBJ1-6): DVKVTQSSRYLVKRTGEKVFLECVQDMDHENMFWYRQDPGLGLRLIYFSYDVKMKEKGDIPEGYSVSREKKERFSLILESASTNQTSMYLCASSLFRLNSPLHFGNGTRLTVT.

The chain joins TRBV19 to TRBJ2-7; TRBD2 agrees at 14 bases. The junction had 8 bases not matched to a gene; V was cut back by 6 bases and J by 1 base. This CDR3 comprises 17 residues. The germline V gene encodes CDR1 LNHDA and CDR2 SQIVND (reference sequence). The chain's CDR3 is CASSIGLAGGTSYEQYF. As DNA, the CDR3 is TGTGCCAGTAGCATTGGACTAGCGGGAGGAACGTCCTACGAGCAGTACTTC.

CDR3 DNA: TGTGCCACCGCTCAGGGGCCGCAGGGATCACCCCTCCACTTT. This encodes CATAQGPQGSPLHF. The chain uses TRBV27 and TRBJ1-6; weak D call: TRBD1 (6 bases). The germline V gene has CDR1 MNHEY and CDR2 SMNVEV (reference sequence). V was pared by 10 bases and J by 10 bases, with 20 bases between. CDR3 length equals 14 residues.

V gene TRBV2 combines with J gene TRBJ2-2; 9 nucleotides match TRBD2. Germline trimming cut 7 bases from V and 3 bases from J; bases unmatched to any gene: 12. Germline CDR1 reads SNHLY; CDR2 reads FYNNEI. The CDR3 loop spans 17 amino acids. The CDR3 loop reads CASTEGAGGRYTGELFF. The CDR3, as DNA: TGTGCCAGCACCGAAGGCGCGGGGGGGCGGTACACCGGGGAGCTGTTTTTT.

CDR3 residues: CASSIQGAHNEQFF. The CDR3 DNA reads TGTGCCAGTAGTATTCAGGGGGCCCACAATGAGCAGTTCTTC. V and J are TRBV19 and TRBJ2-1, with 8 bases that match TRBD1. CDR3 length equals 14 residues. Germline CDR1 LNHDA, CDR2 SQIVND (reference sequence). The V and J ends lost 3 bases and 5 bases, in that order; junction bases with no gene match: 3.

This chain links TRBV14 with TRBJ2-1; weak D call: TRBD1 (5 bases). Germline V gene data show CDR1 as SGHDN and CDR2 as FVKESK. This CDR3 spans 15 amino acids. Trimming cost V 4 bases and J 0 bases, with 10 bases left between them. The CDR3 sequence is CASSLLRGSYNEQFF. Written as DNA, the CDR3 is TGTGCCAGCAGCCTGCTTAGGGGCTCCTACAATGAGCAGTTCTTC. The full variable domain, in which reference TRBV14 and TRBJ2-1 provide the parts outside the CDR3, is EAGVTQFPSHSVIEKGQTVTLRCDPISGHDNLYWYRRVMGKEIKFLLHFVKESKQDESGMPNNRFLAERTGGTYSTLKVQPAELEDSGVYFCASSLLRGSYNEQFFGPGTRLTVL.